Each of the 24 T cell receptor beta chains below was sequenced from the same sample in a study of blood T cell repertoires in COVID-19. Data came from immunoSEQ multiplex PCR; TCRdb stores just in-frame clones and leaves some out. Of under 300,000 clones in the sample, approximately 80% were seen once. The sequenced sample was peripheral blood. The receptors come from a man between 25 and 39 years old who had recovered from COVID-19.

This clone was counted between two and nine times. This sequence joins TRBV2 and TRBJ1-1; no clear D gene. This CDR3 spans 11 amino acids. Germline lookup yields CDR1 SNHLY and CDR2 FYNNEI. V lost 4 bases and J 6 bases, leaving 6 bases between the germline ends. The CDR3 region has the DNA TGTGCCAGCAGTGCGACTTCTGAAGCTTTCTTT. Translating gives CASSATSEAFF.

The V and J genes are TRBV6-5 and TRBJ2-3; TRBD1 is a possible D gene (5 bases). The germline CDR1 and CDR2 sequences are MNHEY and SVGAGI. The length of the CDR3 is 14 residues. Trimming took 7 bases from V and 3 from J, leaving 14 bases between them. The CDR3 DNA sequence: TGTGCCAGCACAAGAACAGGCATAACAGATACGCAGTATTTT. Amino acids: CASTRTGITDTQYF.

The J gene is TRBJ1-6, the V gene TRBV7-8, with D perhaps matching TRBD1 (6 bases). This CDR3 is 14 amino acids long. V dropped 2 bases and J dropped 8 bases, with 10 bases sitting between them. Germline V gene lookup returns CDR1 SGHVS and CDR2 FQNEAQ. CDR3 nucleotide sequence: TGTGCCAGCAGCTTAACAGGGTTGTATTCACCCCTCCACTTT. It yields the protein CASSLTGLYSPLHF.

This sequence joins TRBV6-5 and TRBJ2-3; D unclear. Germline V gene lookup returns CDR1 MNHEY and CDR2 SVGAGI. There are 13 residues in the CDR3. Trimming stripped 8 bases from V and 1 base from J, with 10 bases between. CDR3 nucleotides: TGTGCCAGCTCCAGGCAGGGCACAGATACGCAGTATTTT. This encodes CASSRQGTDTQYF.

This clone showed up just once. CDR3 coding DNA: TGCAGTGCTAGCCAGGGGCGACGGGCTTTCTTT. Its protein product is CSASQGRRAFF. V and J are TRBV20-1 and TRBJ1-1, with D perhaps TRBD1 (6 bases). Between the trimmed V and J ends, which lost 3 bases and 11 bases, there was a span of 13 bases. The length of the CDR3 is 11 residues. Looked up from germline, CDR1 is DFQATT and CDR2 is SNEGSKA (reference sequence).

In DNA, the CDR3 is TGTGCCAGCAGCTCCCTTCCTAGCGGGGGGTACAATGAGCAGTTCTTC. Residues: CASSSLPSGGYNEQFF. J is TRBJ2-1 and V is TRBV7-3; 11 bases fit TRBD2. V dropped 4 bases and J dropped 4; count of bases not matched to a gene: 6. This CDR3 spans 16 amino acids. Germline CDR1 is SGHTA and CDR2 is FQGTGA.

CDR3 DNA: TGTGCCAGCAGAGGGACAGGGTCGAACACCGGGGAGCTGTTTTTT. Translated: CASRGTGSNTGELFF. This chain uses TRBV6-5 with TRBJ2-2, with TRBD1 identical over 9 bases. The germline CDR1 and CDR2 sequences are MNHEY and SVGAGI. The junction had 2 bases not matched to a gene; V was cut back by 6 bases and J by 0 bases. CDR3 length: 15 amino acids.

The V and J genes are TRBV6-1 and TRBJ1-5; the match to TRBD1 covers 7 bases. With V trimmed by 3 bases and J by 5 bases, 1 base remained unmatched. The CDR3 has 13 residues. Per germline, CDR1 MNHNS and CDR2 SASEGT. Here the CDR3 reads CASSEGQHQPQHF. The CDR3 DNA is TGTGCCAGCAGTGAGGGACAGCATCAGCCCCAGCATTTT.

The J gene is TRBJ1-1, the V gene TRBV2; weak D call: TRBD1 (5 bases). The CDR3 covers 11 residues. Germline V CDR1 and CDR2: SNHLY, FYNNEI. V shed 2 bases and J shed 10 bases, with 8 bases lying between them. The CDR3 DNA sequence: TGTGCCAGCAGTGAACAGGGTCGAGCTTTCTTT. Encoded protein: CASSEQGRAFF. The full variable domain, completed using reference TRBV2 and TRBJ1-1, is EPEVTQTPSHQVTQMGQEVILRCVPISNHLYFYWYRQILGQKVEFLVSFYNNEISEKSEIFDDQFSVERPDGSNFTLKIRSTKLEDSAMYFCASSEQGRAFFGQGTRLTVV.

The rearrangement links TRBV27 to TRBJ1-1; D is uncertain. V was pared by 7 bases and J by 0 bases, with 12 bases between. CDR1 and CDR2 (germline): MNHEY, SMNVEV (reference sequence). The CDR3 runs to 14 residues. As DNA, the CDR3 is TGTGCCAGCAACCGAGTTCCCATGAACACTGAAGCTTTCTTT. Amino acid sequence: CASNRVPMNTEAFF.

The chain combines TRBV2 with TRBJ1-4, with D perhaps matching TRBD1 (6 bases). The ends were cut back, 7 bases at V and 7 bases at J, with 13 bases in the middle. Germline CDR1 and CDR2: SNHLY and FYNNEI. This CDR3 is built from 13 residues. CDR3 region: CASIDTGSEKLFF. The DNA for the CDR3 is TGTGCCAGCATTGACACAGGGAGTGAAAAACTGTTTTTT.

The rearrangement links TRBV28 to TRBJ2-3, with TRBD2 identical over 12 bases. The CDR3 sequence is 17 residues long. V lost 4 bases to trimming and J lost 2 bases; unmatched junction nucleotides: 7. From germline, CDR1 is MDHEN and CDR2 SYDVKM. The CDR3 region is CASSSTSGGLLTDTQYF. The CDR3 DNA reads TGTGCCAGCAGTTCAACTAGCGGGGGGCTGCTCACAGATACGCAGTATTTT.

This clone was seen only a few times. The rearrangement links TRBV6-4 to TRBJ2-1, with 12 bases fitting TRBD2. CDR1 MRHNA and CDR2 SNTAGT come from the germline V gene. The trim removed 4 bases at V and 5 bases at J, leaving 3 bases unmatched. The CDR3 spans 15 residues. CDR3 sequence (DNA): TGTGCCAGCAGTGCCCGACTAGCGGGGGACAATGAGCAGTTCTTC. This sequence encodes CASSARLAGDNEQFF.

Written as DNA, the CDR3 is TGCGCCAGCAGTGAGGAGGGATGGAGTAACTATGGCTACACCTTC. Its translation: CASSEEGWSNYGYTF. The rearrangement joins TRBV10-2 to TRBJ1-2; the D is unclear. This CDR3 spans 15 amino acids. Germline V lookup: CDR1 WSHSY, CDR2 SAAADI. The germline V and J ends were trimmed by 2 bases and 1 base, with 11 bases remaining between them.

The genes are TRBV2 and TRBJ1-1; perhaps TRBD1 as D (6 bases). The length of the CDR3 is 12 residues. Germline V gene data show CDR1 as SNHLY and CDR2 as FYNNEI. V gave up 7 bases and J gave up 5 bases, with 11 bases separating them. CDR3 coding DNA: TGTGCCAGCAACGGACAGCAAACTGAAGCTTTCTTT. It encodes CASNGQQTEAFF.

V and J are TRBV5-5 and TRBJ1-4; D may be TRBD1 (5 bases). Germline CDR1 and CDR2: SGHKS and YYEKEE (reference sequence). Trimming stripped 4 bases from V and 0 bases from J, with 10 bases between. The CDR3 runs to 15 residues. The CDR3 nucleotides read TGTGCCAGCAGCATGGGGCCACCAACTAATGAAAAACTGTTTTTT. This encodes CASSMGPPTNEKLFF.

Here the CDR3 reads CASSGEGNQPQHF. DNA for the CDR3: TGCGCCAGCAGCGGTGAGGGCAATCAGCCCCAGCATTTT. This rearrangement joins TRBV10-1 to TRBJ1-5; D is unclear. Per germline, CDR1 WNHNN and CDR2 SYGVQD (reference sequence). The CDR3 has 13 residues. The V end lost 6 bases, the J end lost 2 bases, and 8 bases lay between the germline ends.

The chain combines TRBV5-4 with TRBJ1-6; D unresolved. V was cut by 2 bases and J by 7 bases, with 7 bases left in between. CDR3 length equals 13 residues. CDR1 is SGHNT, CDR2 YYREEE, per germline (reference sequence). The CDR3 DNA reads as TGTGCCAGCAGCTTTCGTTTAAATTCACCCCTCCACTTT. Translating it yields CASSFRLNSPLHF.

The rearrangement uses TRBV3-1 (or the pseudogene TRBV3-2) and TRBJ2-3; 7 bases fit TRBD1. Trimming removed 9 bases from V and 4 bases from J; junction bases left unmatched: 7. Germline V gene sequence: CDR1 LGHDT, CDR2 YNNKEL (reference sequence). The CDR3 runs to 13 residues. The DNA for the CDR3 is TGTGCCAGTAAACAGGGGATTGCAGATACGCAGTATTTT. It encodes CASKQGIADTQYF.

This sequence joins TRBV5-6 and TRBJ1-6, with TRBD1 as a possible D gene (5 bases). Germline V CDR1 and CDR2: SGHDT, YYEEEE. V shed 2 bases and J shed 8 bases, with 11 bases lying between them. The CDR3 has 14 amino acids. The CDR3: CASSLSRGDSPLHF. CDR3 in DNA: TGTGCCAGCAGCTTAAGTCGGGGGGATTCACCCCTCCACTTT.

V gene TRBV28 combines with J gene TRBJ1-1, with D unresolved. The CDR3 sequence is 14 residues long. Trimming removed 5 bases at V and 10 bases at J, with 20 bases between. Germline V lookup: CDR1 MDHEN, CDR2 SYDVKM. CDR3 in amino acids: CASSETPGSGGAFF. The CDR3 DNA reads TGTGCCAGCAGTGAAACCCCGGGTTCCGGAGGAGCTTTCTTT. The full variable domain, completed using reference TRBV28 and TRBJ1-1, is DVKVTQSSRYLVKRTGEKVFLECVQDMDHENMFWYRQDPGLGLRLIYFSYDVKMKEKGDIPEGYSVSREKKERFSLILESASTNQTSMYLCASSETPGSGGAFFGQGTRLTVV.

The chain recombines TRBV11-2 with TRBJ2-5; 9 bases line up with TRBD2. CDR1 and CDR2 from the germline V gene are SGHAT and FQNNGV. The CDR3 runs 17 residues. The V gene end was trimmed by 5 bases and the J gene end by 2 bases; junction bases not matched to a gene: 12. DNA of the CDR3: TGTGCCAGCAGCCTAGGAGTGCTGCGGGGGGGACAAGAGACCCAGTACTTC. Translation: CASSLGVLRGGQETQYF.

CDR3 amino acids: CASSVAGGQGVLTGELFF. CDR3 sequence (DNA): TGTGCCAGCAGCGTAGCGGGGGGACAGGGAGTTTTGACCGGGGAGCTGTTTTTT. The chain couples TRBV9 to TRBJ2-2; 9 nucleotides line up with TRBD1. The V gene end was trimmed by 0 bases and the J gene end by 5 bases; junction bases not matched to a gene: 11. Germline loops: CDR1 SGDLS, CDR2 YYNGEE. The CDR3 has 18 residues.

The chain recombines TRBV6-1 with TRBJ2-3; a possible D gene is TRBD1 (5 bases). CDR3 length equals 18 residues. In germline, CDR1 is MNHNS, CDR2 SASEGT. V shed 0 bases and J shed 1 base, with 17 bases lying between them. The CDR3 is CASSEATGWGKGTDTQYF. The CDR3 nucleotides are TGTGCCAGCAGTGAAGCGACGGGTTGGGGCAAAGGCACAGATACGCAGTATTTT.